The 21 T cell receptor beta chains below were found in one sample sequenced in a study of patients and donors after allogeneic stem cell transplantation. From the RT-PCR reads, TCRdb called clonotypes with MiXCR, one entry per CDR3 protein. The sample lists roughly 880,000 distinct CDR3 sequences; more than 15% were seen once. Sequenced material: blood, either unsorted or a sorted T cell fraction (not recorded which). The receptors here all came from a human donor who was either an allogeneic HSCT recipient or a stem cell or donor lymphocyte infusion donor (not recorded which). It is not recorded whose cells these are; they may come from a transplant donor.

The V gene is TRBV11-2, the J gene TRBJ1-3; the match to TRBD1 covers 8 bases. CDR1 is SGHAT and CDR2 is FQNNGV in the germline V gene. This CDR3 comprises 14 residues. After removal of 6 bases from V and 4 bases from J, the junction contained 5 bases not matched to a gene. As DNA, the CDR3 is TGTGCCAGCAGTGGCAGGGGGCTCGGAAACACCATATATTTT. Its protein product is CASSGRGLGNTIYF.

The rearrangement joins TRBV4-1 to TRBJ2-2; D possibly corresponds to TRBD2 (6 bases). Looked up from germline, CDR1 is MGHRA and CDR2 is YSYEKL. Deletions cut 1 base from V and 4 bases from J, with 10 bases between. The CDR3 length is 15 residues. This CDR3 reads CASSQGGAGTGELFF. The CDR3 DNA reads TGCGCCAGCAGCCAAGGCGGGGCGGGCACCGGGGAGCTGTTTTTT.

This clonotype appeared once. The V gene is TRBV7-3, the J gene TRBJ2-3, with a weak D call TRBD2 (5 bases). Germline V gives CDR1 SGHTA, CDR2 FQGTGA. The CDR3 is made up of 15 amino acids. Trimming left V 5 bases short and J 5 bases short, with 17 bases between. The CDR3 is CASSRTETAVDTQYF. The CDR3, as DNA: TGTGCCAGCAGCCGGACTGAAACTGCGGTAGATACGCAGTATTTT. The entire variable domain, with the rest obtained from reference TRBV7-3 and TRBJ2-3, is as follows: GAGVSQTPSNKVTEKGKYVELRCDPISGHTALYWYRQSLGQGPEFLIYFQGTGAADDSGLPNDRFFAVRPEGSVSTLKIQRTERGDSAVYLCASSRTETAVDTQYFGPGTRLTVL.

This clonotype turned up a few times. This chain uses TRBV5-6 with TRBJ1-2; TRBD1 matches 7 bases. The V gene's germline CDR1 is SGHDT and CDR2 YYEEEE. CDR3 size: 14 residues. V lost 5 bases, J lost 8 bases, and 12 bases stayed unmatched. The CDR3 nucleotides read TGTGCCAGCAGTTCGGCCACAGGGGTCCAGGGCTACACCTTC. Its translation is CASSSATGVQGYTF.

This clonotype turned up a few times. This chain links TRBV5-1 with TRBJ1-3, with D uncertain. The germline V gene encodes CDR1 SGHRS and CDR2 YFSETQ. V shed 2 bases and J shed 0 bases, with 9 bases lying between them. This CDR3 has 15 amino acids. This chain's CDR3 is CASSFGSPSGNTIYF. The DNA for the CDR3 is TGCGCCAGCAGCTTCGGCAGTCCCTCTGGAAACACCATATATTTT.

This clonotype was observed a handful of times. The CDR3 DNA is TGCAGTGCCCCCGACTACCAAGAGACCCAGTACTTC. Amino acid sequence: CSAPDYQETQYF. The chain is built from TRBV20-1 and TRBJ2-5; D call uncertain. Per the germline V gene, CDR1 is DFQATT and CDR2 is SNEGSKA (reference sequence). Between the trimmed V and J ends, which lost 6 bases and 0 bases, there was a span of 8 bases. This CDR3 region has 12 residues.

This clonotype occurred many times. This chain links TRBV5-1 with TRBJ2-2; D call uncertain. Trimming cost V 1 base and J 5 bases, with 6 bases left between them. Germline CDR1 SGHRS, CDR2 YFSETQ. This CDR3 is 13 amino acids long. The CDR3 DNA reads as TGCGCCAGCAGCTTGCCACAGACCGGGGAGCTGTTTTTT. This sequence encodes CASSLPQTGELFF.

In DNA, the CDR3 is TGTGCCAGCAGTGAAATAGGGGCGGGGTACCAAGAGACCCAGTACTTC. Protein sequence: CASSEIGAGYQETQYF. The chain uses TRBV25-1 and TRBJ2-5; TRBD2 is a possible D gene (6 bases). Germline V gives CDR1 MGHDK, CDR2 SYGVNS. CDR3 length: 16 residues. The V and J ends lost 2 bases and 0 bases respectively, with 13 bases between them. The variable domain in full, with the rest retrieved from reference TRBV25-1 and TRBJ2-5, is EADIYQTPRYLVIGTGKKITLECSQTMGHDKMYWYQQDPGMELHLIHYSYGVNSTEKGDLSSESTVSRIRTEHFPLTLESARPSHTSQYLCASSEIGAGYQETQYFGPGTRLLVL.

The chain is built from TRBV29-1 and TRBJ2-1; D is tentatively TRBD1 or TRBD2 (5 bases each). The germline V and J ends were trimmed by 8 bases and 5 bases, with 16 bases remaining between them. CDR3 size: 13 residues. CDR1 is SQVTM and CDR2 is ANQGSEA in the germline V gene. CDR3 protein: CSSKGTFDNEQFF. The CDR3 nucleotides read TGCAGCTCGAAAGGGACCTTCGACAATGAGCAGTTCTTC.

This clonotype was seen a few times. CDR3 in DNA: TGCAGCCCGACAGAAGGGGTCGCCGGGGAGCTGTTTTTT. Its translation is CSPTEGVAGELFF. The chain recombines TRBV20-1 with TRBJ2-2, with a tentative D call TRBD1 (5 bases). CDR1 and CDR2 from the germline V gene are DFQATT and SNEGSKA (reference sequence). The CDR3 extends over 13 amino acids.

This sequence joins TRBV4-1 and TRBJ1-3; D uncertain. The V gene's germline CDR1 is MGHRA and CDR2 YSYEKL. The CDR3 spans 17 residues. Trimming stripped 1 base from V and 1 base from J, with 14 bases between. CDR3 nucleotide sequence: TGCGCCAGCAGCCAAGTCCCCACCCGCACATCTGGAAACACCATATATTTT. Protein product: CASSQVPTRTSGNTIYF.

This clonotype was seen only a few times. V usage is TRBV5-1 and J usage is TRBJ2-1; 8 bases match TRBD1. V shed 4 bases, J shed 7 bases, and the junction held 10 bases outside the gene matches. This CDR3 contains 15 residues. Germline CDR1 reads SGHRS; CDR2 reads YFSETQ. CDR3 bases: TGCGCCAGCAGCCCGGACAGGGCTTTTCGGAATGAGCAGTTCTTC. Protein sequence: CASSPDRAFRNEQFF.

This clonotype turned up a few times. The chain uses TRBV7-3 and TRBJ2-1; perhaps TRBD2 as D (6 bases). The CDR3 has 14 residues. V was shortened by 5 bases and J by 5 bases, with 13 bases between the two germline ends. Germline CDR1 SGHTA, CDR2 FQGTGA. CDR3: CASSPYRENNEQFF. Here the CDR3 DNA reads TGTGCCAGCAGCCCTTACCGGGAGAACAATGAGCAGTTCTTC.

The rearrangement joins TRBV5-1 to TRBJ2-1, with 8 bases that match TRBD1. Per the germline V gene, CDR1 is SGHRS and CDR2 is YFSETQ. The trim removed 2 bases at V and 3 bases at J, leaving 7 bases unmatched. This CDR3 has 16 residues. In DNA form, the CDR3 reads TGCGCCAGCAGCTTCGACAGGGGTAGGGTCTACAATGAGCAGTTCTTC. It specifies CASSFDRGRVYNEQFF.

This clonotype has a handful of counts. The chain joins TRBV10-3 to TRBJ1-5, with a tentative D call TRBD1 (6 bases). CDR3 length: 17 residues. Trimming cost V 6 bases and J 0 bases, with 18 bases left between them. Germline CDR1 reads ENHRY; CDR2 reads SYGVKD. The CDR3 region is CAISGGFEKGSNQPQHF. For the CDR3, the DNA is TGTGCCATCAGCGGGGGCTTCGAAAAGGGTAGCAATCAGCCCCAGCATTTT.

This chain links TRBV6-6 with TRBJ1-2; a weak D match, TRBD1 (5 bases). This CDR3 is built from 13 residues. Per germline, CDR1 MNHNY and CDR2 SVGAGI (reference sequence). The ends were cut back, 6 bases at V and 8 bases at J, with 16 bases in the middle. CDR3 nucleotides: TGTGCCAGCAGCCAACGGGGCCGGTTGGGCTACACCTTC. Translation gives CASSQRGRLGYTF.

There are a few counts of this clonotype. The rearrangement links TRBV6-5 to TRBJ1-5; D uncertain. From germline, CDR1 is MNHEY and CDR2 SVGAGI. The length of the CDR3 is 15 residues. With 2 bases removed from V and 7 bases from J, the gap between germline ends came to 15 bases. The CDR3 bases are TGTGCCAGCAGTTACGCCCGATCGGAGAACCAGCCCCAGCATTTT. It is translated as CASSYARSENQPQHF.

The V gene is TRBV20-1, the J gene TRBJ1-6; 12 bases are shared with TRBD1. The CDR3 runs to 16 residues. V lost 5 bases and J lost 7; bases outside the gene matches: 9. Germline CDR1 and CDR2: DFQATT and SNEGSKA (reference sequence). The CDR3 here is CSASRDRGRVNSPLHF. The DNA for the CDR3 is TGCAGTGCTTCCAGGGACAGGGGGCGCGTGAATTCACCCCTCCACTTT.

Only a few counts were recorded for this clonotype. One end of the junction fails to match germline, which may point to a read error. This sequence joins TRBV12-3 or TRBV12-4 and TRBJ2-5, with a possible D match to TRBD1 (6 bases). This CDR3 contains 11 residues. The CDR3 DNA sequence: TGTGCCAGCTCTGACGGCCGGGACACCAACTTC. This sequence encodes CASSDGRDTNF.

This clonotype was counted at least ten times. V and J are TRBV29-1 and TRBJ1-1, with D hard to call. V was trimmed by 1 base and J by 0 bases, leaving 15 bases between them. CDR3 length: 16 amino acids. Germline V gives CDR1 SQVTM, CDR2 ANQGSEA. The CDR3 DNA follows: TGCAGCGTTGAAGCCGCAGGTTTGGGGATGAACACTGAAGCTTTCTTT. Translation gives CSVEAAGLGMNTEAFF.

The chain combines TRBV20-1 with TRBJ2-2; D unclear. CDR1 is DFQATT, CDR2 SNEGSKA, per germline (reference sequence). The germline V and J ends were trimmed by 0 bases and 4 bases, with 12 bases remaining between them. The CDR3 length is 15 residues. The DNA of the CDR3 is TGCAGTGCTAGAGATAGGGTTATTGGCACCGGGGAGCTGTTTTTT. Translating it yields CSARDRVIGTGELFF.